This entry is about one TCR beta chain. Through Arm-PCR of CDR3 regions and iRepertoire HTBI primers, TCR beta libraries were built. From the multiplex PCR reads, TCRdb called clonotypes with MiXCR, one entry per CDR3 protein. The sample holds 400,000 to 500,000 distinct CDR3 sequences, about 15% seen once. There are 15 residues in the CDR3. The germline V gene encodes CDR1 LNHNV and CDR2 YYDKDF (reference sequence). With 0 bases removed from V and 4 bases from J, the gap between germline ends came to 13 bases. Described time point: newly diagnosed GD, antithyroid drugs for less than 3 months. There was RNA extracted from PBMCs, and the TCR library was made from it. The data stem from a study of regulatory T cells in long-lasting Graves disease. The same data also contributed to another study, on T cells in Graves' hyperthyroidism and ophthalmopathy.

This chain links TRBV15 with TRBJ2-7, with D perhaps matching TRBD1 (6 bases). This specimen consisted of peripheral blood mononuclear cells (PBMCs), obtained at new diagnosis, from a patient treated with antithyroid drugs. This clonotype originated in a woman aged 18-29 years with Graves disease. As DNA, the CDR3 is TGTGCCACCAGCAGAGAGACCGGGACACCTTACGAGCAGTACTTC. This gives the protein CATSRETGTPYEQYF.